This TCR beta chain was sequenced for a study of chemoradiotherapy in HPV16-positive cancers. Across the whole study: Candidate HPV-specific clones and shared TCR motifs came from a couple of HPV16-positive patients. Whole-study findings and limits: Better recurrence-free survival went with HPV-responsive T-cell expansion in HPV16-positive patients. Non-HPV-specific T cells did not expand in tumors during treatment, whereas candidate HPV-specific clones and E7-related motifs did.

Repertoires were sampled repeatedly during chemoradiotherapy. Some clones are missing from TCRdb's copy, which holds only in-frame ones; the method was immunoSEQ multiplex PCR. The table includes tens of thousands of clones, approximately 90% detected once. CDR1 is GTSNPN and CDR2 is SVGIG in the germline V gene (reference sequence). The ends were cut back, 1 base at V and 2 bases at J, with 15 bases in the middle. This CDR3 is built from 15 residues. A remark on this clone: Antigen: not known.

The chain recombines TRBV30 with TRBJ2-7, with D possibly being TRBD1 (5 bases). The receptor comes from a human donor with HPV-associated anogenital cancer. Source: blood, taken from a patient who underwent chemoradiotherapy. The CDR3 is CAWSAIRTSTYEQYF. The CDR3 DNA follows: TGTGCCTGGAGTGCCATACGGACATCAACCTACGAGCAGTACTTC.